This TCR beta chain was observed in a study of early T cells in non-severe SARS-CoV-2 infection. Overall study: Sequencing was performed on bulk RNA from unsorted whole blood, leaving chains unpaired. Findings and caveats of the study: Private and CD4 specificities were missed by VDJdb matching, skewed to anti-spike CD8.

The CDR3 covers 15 residues. Trimming left V 6 bases short and J 4 bases short, with 16 bases between. Individual cDNA molecules carried attached unique molecular identifiers. TCRdb analysed the 5' RACE reads with MiXCR anew, one entry per CDR3 protein. The sample carries roughly 86,000 distinct CDR3 sequences, about 15% recorded once. Points on this clonotype: Its antigen is not identified. It may be a read error: a sequence one base away is much more abundant.

This rearrangement joins TRBV12-3 or TRBV12-4 to TRBJ1-3, with D hard to call. The clonotype was recovered from an adult who was a healthcare worker with PCR-confirmed SARS-CoV-2 infection or an uninfected control (not recorded which). The sample comprised whole blood. The CDR3 is CASRGIGSKGNTIYF. The CDR3, as DNA: TGTGCCAGCAGAGGGATAGGGTCTAAAGGAAACACCATATATTTT.